The rows below give T cell receptor beta chains drawn from one sample of a study of OX40 agonist ivuxolimab in advanced cancers. This table comes from immunoSEQ multiplex PCR, and its TCRdb copy is limited to in-frame clones, with some not included. This sample yields 50,000 to 65,000 clones, of which about 89% are seen a single time; about 20% belongs to the top ten. The starting material was CD4+ or CD8+ T cells sorted from blood, obtained in a trial of the OX40 agonist ivuxolimab. Receptor source: an adult with an advanced solid tumor such as melanoma, head and neck, liver or kidney cancer. Each CDR3 is given with its conserved first and last residue. A D gene is named only where the DNA matches it firmly. Clone size is stated in some rows and not others, as once, few, many or a class when expanded.

V gene,clone size,J gene,D gene,CDR3 protein,CDR3 DNA
TRBV5-8,.,TRBJ2-1,.,CASRLSHEQFF,TGTGCCAGCAGACTGAGTCATGAGCAGTTCTTC
TRBV13,.,TRBJ2-1,TRBD2,CASSFPVASGRNEQFF,TGTGCCAGCAGCTTTCCTGTCGCTAGCGGGAGAAATGAGCAGTTCTTC
TRBV18,.,TRBJ2-7,.,CASSPPTGTYEQYF,TGTGCCAGCTCACCACCGACAGGAACCTACGAGCAGTACTTC
TRBV23-1,.,TRBJ1-3,.,CASSHRTLFRNTIYF,TGCGCCAGCAGTCATCGAACCCTTTTTCGAAACACCATATATTTT
TRBV25-1,.,TRBJ2-5,.,CASSEASGWETETQYF,TGTGCCAGCAGTGAAGCATCGGGCTGGGAGACGGAGACCCAGTACTTC
TRBV5-8,.,TRBJ1-5,.,CASSWDGGYNQPQHF,TGTGCCAGCAGCTGGGACGGAGGGTACAATCAGCCCCAGCATTTT
TRBV9,.,TRBJ2-7,.,CASSPNSGLEIPYEQYF,TGTGCCAGCAGCCCCAACTCAGGACTCGAGATTCCTTACGAGCAGTACTTC
TRBV9,.,TRBJ2-7,.,CASSVESLARIHEQYF,TGTGCCAGCAGCGTAGAAAGCCTAGCTCGTATCCACGAGCAGTACTTC
TRBV10-3,.,TRBJ2-7,TRBD1,CAISEGQGATEQYF,TGTGCCATCAGTGAGGGACAGGGGGCGACGGAGCAGTACTTC
TRBV7-9,.,TRBJ2-3,.,CASIVDRLEDTQYF,TGTGCCAGCATCGTCGACAGGCTCGAAGATACGCAGTATTTT
TRBV28,.,TRBJ1-2,.,CASSLTAMDQTRPNGYTF,TGTGCCAGCAGTCTAACAGCCATGGACCAGACCCGGCCGAATGGCTACACCTTC
TRBV30,once,TRBJ1-1,.,CAWGADTEAFF,TGTGCCTGGGGGGCGGACACTGAAGCTTTCTTT
TRBV4-1,.,TRBJ2-7,TRBD1,CASSRGETGQAYYEQYF,TGCGCCAGCAGCCGAGGGGAAACGGGACAGGCCTACTACGAGCAGTACTTC
TRBV19,.,TRBJ2-7,.,CASSIVPGGSYEQYF,TGTGCCAGTAGTATAGTCCCGGGCGGGTCCTACGAGCAGTACTTC
TRBV5-6,.,TRBJ1-5,.,CASSLLGNQPQHF,TGTGCCAGCAGCTTGCTGGGAAACCAGCCCCAGCATTTT
TRBV29-1,.,TRBJ2-6,.,CSVEEGPLSGANVLTF,TGCAGCGTTGAAGAGGGTCCCCTCTCTGGGGCCAACGTCCTGACTTTC
TRBV19,.,TRBJ2-2,.,CASSGTYTGELFF,TGTGCCAGTAGTGGGACCTACACCGGGGAGCTGTTTTTT
TRBV5-6,.,TRBJ2-1,.,CASSLDNEQFF,TGTGCCAGCAGCTTGGATAATGAGCAGTTCTTC